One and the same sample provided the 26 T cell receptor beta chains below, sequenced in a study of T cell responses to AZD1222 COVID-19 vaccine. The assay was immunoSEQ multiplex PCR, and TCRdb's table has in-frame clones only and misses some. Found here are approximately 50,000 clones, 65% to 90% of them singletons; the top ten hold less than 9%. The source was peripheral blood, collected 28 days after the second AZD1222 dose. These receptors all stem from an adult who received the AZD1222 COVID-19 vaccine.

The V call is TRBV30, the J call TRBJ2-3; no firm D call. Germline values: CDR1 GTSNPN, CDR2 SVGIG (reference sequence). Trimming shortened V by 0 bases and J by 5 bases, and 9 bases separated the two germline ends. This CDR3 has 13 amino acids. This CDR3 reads CAWSVAPRDTQYF. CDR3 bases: TGTGCCTGGAGTGTAGCCCCAAGAGATACGCAGTATTTT. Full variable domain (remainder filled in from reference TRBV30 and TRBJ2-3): SQTIHQWPATLVQPVGSPLSLECTVEGTSNPNLYWYRQAAGRGLQLLFYSVGIGQISSEVPQNLSASRPQDRQFILSSKKLLLSDSGFYLCAWSVAPRDTQYFGPGTRLTVL.

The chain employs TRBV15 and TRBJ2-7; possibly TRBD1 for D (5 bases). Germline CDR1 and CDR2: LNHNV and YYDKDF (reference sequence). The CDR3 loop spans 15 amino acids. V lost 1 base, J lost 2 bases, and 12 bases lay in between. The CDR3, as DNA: TGTGCCACCAGCAGAGTGCAGGGTCCCACCTACGAGCAGTACTTC. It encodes CATSRVQGPTYEQYF. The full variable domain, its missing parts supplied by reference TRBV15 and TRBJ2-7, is DAMVIQNPRYQVTQFGKPVTLSCSQTLNHNVMYWYQQKSSQAPKLLFHYYDKDFNNEADTPDNFQSRRPNTSFCFLDIRSPGLGDTAMYLCATSRVQGPTYEQYFGPGTRLTVT.

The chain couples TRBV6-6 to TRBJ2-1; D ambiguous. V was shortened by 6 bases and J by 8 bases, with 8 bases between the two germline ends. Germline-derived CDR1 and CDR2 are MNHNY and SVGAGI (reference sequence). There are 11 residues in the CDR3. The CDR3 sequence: CASSVQDEQFF. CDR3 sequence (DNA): TGTGCCAGCAGCGTTCAGGATGAGCAGTTCTTC.

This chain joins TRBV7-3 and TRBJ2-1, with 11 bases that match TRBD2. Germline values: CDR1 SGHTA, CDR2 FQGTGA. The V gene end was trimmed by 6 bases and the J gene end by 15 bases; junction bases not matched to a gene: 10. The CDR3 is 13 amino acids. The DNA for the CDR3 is TGTGCCAGCAGTTTAGCGGGAGGGCCTCTGCTGTTCTTC. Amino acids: CASSLAGGPLLFF.

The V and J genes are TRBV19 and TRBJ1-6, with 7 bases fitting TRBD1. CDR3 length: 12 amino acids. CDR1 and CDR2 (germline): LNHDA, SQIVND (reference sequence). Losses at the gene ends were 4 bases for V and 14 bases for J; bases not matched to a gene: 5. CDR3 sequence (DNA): TGTGCCAGTAGTACAGGGGGAGTGTCCCTCCACTTT. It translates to CASSTGGVSLHF.

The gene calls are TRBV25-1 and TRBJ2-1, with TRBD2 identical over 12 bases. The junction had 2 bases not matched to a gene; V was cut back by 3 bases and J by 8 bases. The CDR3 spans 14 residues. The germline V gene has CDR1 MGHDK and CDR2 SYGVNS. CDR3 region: CASSETSGSDEQFF. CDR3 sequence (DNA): TGTGCCAGCAGTGAGACTAGCGGGAGCGATGAGCAGTTCTTC.

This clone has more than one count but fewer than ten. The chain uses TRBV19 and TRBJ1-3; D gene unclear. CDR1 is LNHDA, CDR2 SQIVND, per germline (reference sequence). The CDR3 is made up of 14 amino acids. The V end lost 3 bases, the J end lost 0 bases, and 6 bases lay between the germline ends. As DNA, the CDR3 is TGTGCCAGTAGTATTCTGGACTCTGGAAACACCATATATTTT. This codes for CASSILDSGNTIYF.

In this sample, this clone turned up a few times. The CDR3 spells CASSIGAGPGNTIYF. CDR3 bases: TGTGCCAGTAGTATTGGTGCAGGTCCTGGAAACACCATATATTTT. The chain uses TRBV19 and TRBJ1-3; D unresolved. With 3 bases removed from V and 2 bases from J, the gap between germline ends came to 11 bases. This CDR3 contains 15 residues. From germline, CDR1 is LNHDA and CDR2 SQIVND (reference sequence).

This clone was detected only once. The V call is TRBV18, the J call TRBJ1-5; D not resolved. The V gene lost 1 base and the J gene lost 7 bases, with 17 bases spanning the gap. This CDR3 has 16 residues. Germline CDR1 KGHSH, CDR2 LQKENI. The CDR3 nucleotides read TGTGCCAGCTCACCACTCTCTCGAGGGCCGGGGCAGCCCCAGCATTTT. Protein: CASSPLSRGPGQPQHF.

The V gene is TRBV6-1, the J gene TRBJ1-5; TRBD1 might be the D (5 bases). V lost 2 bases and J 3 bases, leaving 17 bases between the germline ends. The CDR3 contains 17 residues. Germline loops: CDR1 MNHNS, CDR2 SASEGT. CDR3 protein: CASSEYRGDGYNQPQHF. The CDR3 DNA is TGTGCCAGCAGTGAATATAGGGGAGACGGCTACAATCAGCCCCAGCATTTT.

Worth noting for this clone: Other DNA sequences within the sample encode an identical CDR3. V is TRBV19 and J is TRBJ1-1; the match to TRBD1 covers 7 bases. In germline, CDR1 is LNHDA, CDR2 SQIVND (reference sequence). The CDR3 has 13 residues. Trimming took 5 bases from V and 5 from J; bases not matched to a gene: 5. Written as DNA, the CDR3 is TGTGCCAGTAGTTCTACAGGGGATACTGAAGCTTTCTTT. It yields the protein CASSSTGDTEAFF.

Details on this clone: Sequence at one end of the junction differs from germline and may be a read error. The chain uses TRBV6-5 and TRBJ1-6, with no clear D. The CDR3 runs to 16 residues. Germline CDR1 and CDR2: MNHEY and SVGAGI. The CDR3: CASSNSINYYGSPLHF. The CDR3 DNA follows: TGTGCCAGCAGTAACTCCATTAACTACTACGGCTCACCCCTCCACTTT.

CDR3 DNA sequence: TGTGCCAGCAGTATCTACTACACAGATACGCAGTATTTT. As protein: CASSIYYTDTQYF. The chain recombines TRBV27 with TRBJ2-3, with unresolved D. This CDR3 spans 13 amino acids. In germline, CDR1 is MNHEY, CDR2 SMNVEV (reference sequence). V was pared by 5 bases and J by 2 bases, with 8 bases between.

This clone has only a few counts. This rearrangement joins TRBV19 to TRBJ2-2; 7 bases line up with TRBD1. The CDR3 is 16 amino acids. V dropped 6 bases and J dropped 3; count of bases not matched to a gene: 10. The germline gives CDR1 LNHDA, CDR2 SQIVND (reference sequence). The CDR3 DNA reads TGTGCCAGTAGCCGTAACCGGGACAGAGACACCGGGGAGCTGTTTTTT. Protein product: CASSRNRDRDTGELFF. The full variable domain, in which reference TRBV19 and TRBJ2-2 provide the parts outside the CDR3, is DGGITQSPKYLFRKEGQNVTLSCEQNLNHDAMYWYRQDPGQGLRLIYYSQIVNDFQKGDIAEGYSVSREKKESFPLTVTSAQKNPTAFYLCASSRNRDRDTGELFFGEGSRLTVL.

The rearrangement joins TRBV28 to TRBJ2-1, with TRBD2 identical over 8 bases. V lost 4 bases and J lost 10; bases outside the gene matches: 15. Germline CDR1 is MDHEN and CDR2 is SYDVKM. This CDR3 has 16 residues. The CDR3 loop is CASSSVSGSPFLEQFF. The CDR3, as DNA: TGTGCCAGCAGTTCCGTCAGCGGGAGTCCCTTCTTGGAGCAGTTCTTC. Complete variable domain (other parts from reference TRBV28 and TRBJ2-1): DVKVTQSSRYLVKRTGEKVFLECVQDMDHENMFWYRQDPGLGLRLIYFSYDVKMKEKGDIPEGYSVSREKKERFSLILESASTNQTSMYLCASSSVSGSPFLEQFFGPGTRLTVL.

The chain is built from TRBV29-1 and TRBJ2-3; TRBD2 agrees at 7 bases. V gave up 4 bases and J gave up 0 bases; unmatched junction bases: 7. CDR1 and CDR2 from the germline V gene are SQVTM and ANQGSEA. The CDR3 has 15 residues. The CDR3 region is CSVVGGLPSTDTQYF. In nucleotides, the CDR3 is TGCAGCGTTGTGGGGGGGTTACCTAGCACAGATACGCAGTATTTT.

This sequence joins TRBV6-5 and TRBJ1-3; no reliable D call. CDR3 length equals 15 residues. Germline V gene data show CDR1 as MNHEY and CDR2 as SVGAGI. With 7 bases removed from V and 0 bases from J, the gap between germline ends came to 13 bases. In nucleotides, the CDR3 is TGTGCCAGCAAACGGTCTAGTGTCTCTGGAAACACCATATATTTT. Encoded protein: CASKRSSVSGNTIYF.

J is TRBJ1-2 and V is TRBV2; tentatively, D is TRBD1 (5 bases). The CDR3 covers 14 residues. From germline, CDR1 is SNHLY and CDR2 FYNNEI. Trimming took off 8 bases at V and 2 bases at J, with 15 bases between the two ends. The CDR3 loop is CASGGRITNYGYTF. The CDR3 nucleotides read TGTGCCAGCGGGGGGAGGATTACCAACTATGGCTACACCTTC.

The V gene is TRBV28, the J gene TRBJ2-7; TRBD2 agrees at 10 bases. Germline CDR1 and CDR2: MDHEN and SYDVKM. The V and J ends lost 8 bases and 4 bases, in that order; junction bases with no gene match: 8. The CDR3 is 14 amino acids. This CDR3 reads CASSWGSGRYEQYF. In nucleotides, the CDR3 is TGTGCCAGCTCCTGGGGTAGCGGGAGGTACGAGCAGTACTTC.

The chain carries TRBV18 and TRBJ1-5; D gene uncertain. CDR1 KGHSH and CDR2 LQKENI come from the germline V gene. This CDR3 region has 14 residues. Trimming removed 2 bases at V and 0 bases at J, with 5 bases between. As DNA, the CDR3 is TGTGCCAGCTCACCAGGGAATAGCAATCAGCCCCAGCATTTT. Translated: CASSPGNSNQPQHF.

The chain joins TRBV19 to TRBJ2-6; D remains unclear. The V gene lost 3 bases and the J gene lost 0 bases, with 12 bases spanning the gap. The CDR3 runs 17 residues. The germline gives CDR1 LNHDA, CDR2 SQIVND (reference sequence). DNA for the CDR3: TGTGCCAGTAGTATTCCTTTAGGTAGCTCTGGGGCCAACGTCCTGACTTTC. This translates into CASSIPLGSSGANVLTF.

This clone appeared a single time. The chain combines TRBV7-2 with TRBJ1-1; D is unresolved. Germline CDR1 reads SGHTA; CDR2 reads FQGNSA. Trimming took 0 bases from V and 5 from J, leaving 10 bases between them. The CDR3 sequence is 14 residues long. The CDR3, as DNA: TGTGCCAGCAGCTTAGCGGTGGGGAGGACTGAAGCTTTCTTT. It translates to CASSLAVGRTEAFF.

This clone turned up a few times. Here the CDR3 DNA reads TGTGCCAGCAGTGAAGCGCTTCTGAGGACAGGGGTTCTTAACAATCAGCCCCAGCATTTT. This translates into CASSEALLRTGVLNNQPQHF. J is TRBJ1-5 and V is TRBV2; 9 nucleotides align to TRBD1. CDR1 and CDR2 (germline): SNHLY, FYNNEI. The CDR3 length is 20 residues. The V gene end was trimmed by 0 bases and the J gene end by 3 bases; junction bases not matched to a gene: 15. Drawing the rest from reference TRBV2 and TRBJ1-5, the complete variable domain is EPEVTQTPSHQVTQMGQEVILRCVPISNHLYFYWYRQILGQKVEFLVSFYNNEISEKSEIFDDQFSVERPDGSNFTLKIRSTKLEDSAMYFCASSEALLRTGVLNNQPQHFGDGTRLSIL.

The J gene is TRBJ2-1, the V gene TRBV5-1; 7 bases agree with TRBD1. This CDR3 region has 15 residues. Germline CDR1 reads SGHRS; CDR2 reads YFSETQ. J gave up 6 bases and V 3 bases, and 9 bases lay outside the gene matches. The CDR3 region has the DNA TGCGCCAGCAGCTGGGGACAGAACTTTGGCAATGAGCAGTTCTTC. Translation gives CASSWGQNFGNEQFF.

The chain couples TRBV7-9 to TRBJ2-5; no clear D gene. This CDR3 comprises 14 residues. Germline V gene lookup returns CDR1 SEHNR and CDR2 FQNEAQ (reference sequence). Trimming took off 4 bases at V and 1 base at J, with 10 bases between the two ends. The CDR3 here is CASSSPAGQETQYF. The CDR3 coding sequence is TGTGCCAGCAGCTCACCGGCAGGCCAAGAGACCCAGTACTTC.

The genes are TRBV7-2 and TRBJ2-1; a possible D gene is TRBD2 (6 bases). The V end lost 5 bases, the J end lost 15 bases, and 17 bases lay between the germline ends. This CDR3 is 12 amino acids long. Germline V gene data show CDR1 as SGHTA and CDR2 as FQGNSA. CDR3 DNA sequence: TGTGCCAGCAGCCTGCCGGGAGTTCGCCTGTTCTTC. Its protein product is CASSLPGVRLFF.